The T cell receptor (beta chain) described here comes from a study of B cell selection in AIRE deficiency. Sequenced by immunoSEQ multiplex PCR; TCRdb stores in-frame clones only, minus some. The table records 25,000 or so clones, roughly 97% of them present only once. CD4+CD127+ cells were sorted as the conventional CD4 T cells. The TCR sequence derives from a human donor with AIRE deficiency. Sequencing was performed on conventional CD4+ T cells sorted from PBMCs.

CDR3 bases: TGCGCCAGCAGTCCCGGGGGTCTTGACAGGGTGCACGAGCAGTACTTC. Translation: CASSPGGLDRVHEQYF. V is TRBV10-2 and J is TRBJ2-7; tentatively, D is TRBD1 (7 bases). Per germline, CDR1 WSHSY and CDR2 SAAADI. V shed 5 bases and J shed 5 bases, with 22 bases lying between them. The CDR3 totals 16 residues.